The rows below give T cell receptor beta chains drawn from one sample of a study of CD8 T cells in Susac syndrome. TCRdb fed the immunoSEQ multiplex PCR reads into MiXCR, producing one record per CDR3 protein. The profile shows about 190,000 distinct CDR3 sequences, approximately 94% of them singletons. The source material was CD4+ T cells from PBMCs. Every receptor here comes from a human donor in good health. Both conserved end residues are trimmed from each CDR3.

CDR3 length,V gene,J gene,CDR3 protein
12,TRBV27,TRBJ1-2,ASSERGARGGYT
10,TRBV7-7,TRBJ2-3,ASSLEDGTQY
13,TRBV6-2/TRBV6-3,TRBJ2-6,ASTPGPTGANVLT
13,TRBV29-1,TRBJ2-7,SVEGGPGQGYEQY
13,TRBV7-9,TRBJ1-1,ASSEVGGRGTEAF
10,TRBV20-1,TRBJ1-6,SADTGVSPLH
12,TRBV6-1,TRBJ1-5,ASSERQSNQPQH
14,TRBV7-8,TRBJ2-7,ASSPRTGAGSYEQY
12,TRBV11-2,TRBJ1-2,ASSILAGMNGYT
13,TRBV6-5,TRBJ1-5,ASSKDRPDNQPQH
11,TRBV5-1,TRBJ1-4,ASSPAANEKLF
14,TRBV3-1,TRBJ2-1,ASSPAGGRSYNEQF
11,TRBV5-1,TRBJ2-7,ASSSTRSYEQY
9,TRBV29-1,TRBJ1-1,SVAGLTEAF
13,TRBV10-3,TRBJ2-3,ASGGPGASTDTQY
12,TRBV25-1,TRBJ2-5,ASSGLRGQETQY
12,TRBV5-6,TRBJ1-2,ASSWDRKGYGYT
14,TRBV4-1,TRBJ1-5,ASSPGSGAPGQPQH
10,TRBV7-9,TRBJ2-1,ASSLARYEQF
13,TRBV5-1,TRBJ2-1,ASSLQGRRVDEQF
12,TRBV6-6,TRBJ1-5,ASTLDRLNQPQH
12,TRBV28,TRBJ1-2,ASSPDGTGSGYT
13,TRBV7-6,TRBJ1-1,ASSRLGGINTEAF
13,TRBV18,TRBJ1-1,ASLLGGGQNTEAF
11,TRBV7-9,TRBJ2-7,ASEERGRYEQY
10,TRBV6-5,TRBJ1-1,ASSSAGVWAF
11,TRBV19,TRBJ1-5,ATTREGNQPQH
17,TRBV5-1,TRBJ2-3,ASSLVRPTGQGAADTQY
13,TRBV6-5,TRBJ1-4,ASSYSGTGHEKLF
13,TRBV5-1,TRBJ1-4,ASSLYGGTNEKLF
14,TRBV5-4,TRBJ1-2,ASSSFPAGTPYGYT
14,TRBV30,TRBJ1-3,AWSVQRGAAGNTIY
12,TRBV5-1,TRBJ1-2,ASSLDRGNYGYT
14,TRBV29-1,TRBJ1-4,SVGGDPRATNEKLF
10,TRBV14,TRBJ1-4,ASSPSTEKLF
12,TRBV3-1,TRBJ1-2,ASSPTGFSSGYT
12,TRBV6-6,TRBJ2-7,ASSYTGSSYEQY
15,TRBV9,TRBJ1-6,ASSVGRGGGNNSPLH
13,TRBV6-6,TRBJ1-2,ASGSWSGQNYGYT
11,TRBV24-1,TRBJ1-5,ATSKGPTGGQH
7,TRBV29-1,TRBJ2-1,SVDNEQF
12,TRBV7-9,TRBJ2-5,ASSLDTGGETQY
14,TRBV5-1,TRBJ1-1,ASSLGLRGGYTEAF
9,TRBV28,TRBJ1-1,ASSFGFEVF
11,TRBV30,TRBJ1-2,AWSLTISHGYT
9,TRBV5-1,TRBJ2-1,ASASGNEQF
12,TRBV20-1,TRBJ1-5,SASMGKSDQPQH
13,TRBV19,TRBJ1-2,ASSGGRNRNYGYT
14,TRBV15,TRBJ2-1,ATSTPLAGVRNEQF
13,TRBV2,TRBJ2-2,ASSGQGKSIGELF
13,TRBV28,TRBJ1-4,ASSFPTVLEEKLF
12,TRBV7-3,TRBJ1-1,ASSSRQGAAEAF
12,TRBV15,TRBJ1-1,ATSRGEGLAEAF
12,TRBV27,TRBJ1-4,ASSLRTLGEKLF
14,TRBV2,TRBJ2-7,ASSSELGAAFYEQY
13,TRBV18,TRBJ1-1,ASSPEGVFGTEAF
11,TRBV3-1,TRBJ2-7,ASSQGTNYEQY
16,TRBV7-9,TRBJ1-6,ASSLSRGGVSYNSPLH